In this sample, the clone carrying this T cell receptor (beta chain) is medium-sized. The data derive from a study of T cells after yellow fever vaccination. TCRdb re-called the 5' RACE reads with MiXCR, one entry per CDR3 protein. This sample has about 14,000 distinct CDR3 sequences; less than 7.5% occur once, and the top ten carry about 1.6%. Study-level results: Some clonotypes were seen in both the CD4 and the CD8 compartments. These made up a small share and likely arose from convergent recombination. By day 5 rather than day 15, the secondary response had peaked, though it was weaker.

The specimen comprised PBMCs, either bulk or a sorted T-cell subset (CD4+, CD8+, memory, or dextramer-sorted; not recorded which), sampled on the day of the yellow fever booster vaccination. The clonotype originates from a man between 18 and 35 years old who received the YFV17D yellow fever vaccine.

CDR3: CASSSTGGLTEAFF. CDR3 in DNA: TGTGCCAGCAGCTCAACAGGGGGCCTCACTGAAGCTTTCTTT. This chain links TRBV7-2 with TRBJ1-1, with 9 nucleotides matching TRBD1. Germline lookup yields CDR1 SGHTA and CDR2 FQGNSA. The CDR3 contains 14 residues. V shed 4 bases and J 4 bases; nucleotides not matched to a gene: 4.